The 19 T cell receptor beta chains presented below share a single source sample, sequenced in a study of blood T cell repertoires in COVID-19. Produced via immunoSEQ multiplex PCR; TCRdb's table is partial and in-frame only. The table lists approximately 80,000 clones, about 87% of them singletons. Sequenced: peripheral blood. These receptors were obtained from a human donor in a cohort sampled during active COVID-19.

The CDR3 coding sequence is TGTGCCAGCAGTCTCCTCAGTGGCAGTCGTAAGAATAATGGCTACACCTTC. This codes for CASSLLSGSRKNNGYTF. The V call is TRBV27, the J call TRBJ1-2; D call uncertain. Deletions cut 5 bases from V and 6 bases from J, with 25 bases between. The CDR3 sequence is 17 residues long. The germline gives CDR1 MNHEY, CDR2 SMNVEV (reference sequence).

The chain's CDR3 is CATSDPRGHENQETQYF. CDR3 DNA sequence: TGTGCCACCAGTGACCCTCGCGGACACGAAAACCAAGAGACCCAGTACTTC. The genes are TRBV24-1 and TRBJ2-5; tentatively, D is TRBD1 (5 bases). V dropped 4 bases and J dropped 0 bases, with 17 bases sitting between them. CDR1 is KGHDR and CDR2 is SFDVKD in the germline V gene. The CDR3 covers 17 residues.

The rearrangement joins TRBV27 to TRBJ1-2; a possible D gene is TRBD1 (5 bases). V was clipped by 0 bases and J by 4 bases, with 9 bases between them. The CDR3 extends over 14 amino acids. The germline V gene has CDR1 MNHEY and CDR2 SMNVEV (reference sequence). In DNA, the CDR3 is TGTGCCAGCAGTTTATCGGGGGGTTCCTATGGCTACACCTTC. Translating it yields CASSLSGGSYGYTF.

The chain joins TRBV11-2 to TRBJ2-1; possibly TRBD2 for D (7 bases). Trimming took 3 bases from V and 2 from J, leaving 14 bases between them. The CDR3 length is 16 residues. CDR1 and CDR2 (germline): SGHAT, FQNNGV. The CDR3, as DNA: TGTGCCAGCAGCTTGAGGGGGGGCGGGACCTACAATGAGCAGTTCTTC. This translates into CASSLRGGGTYNEQFF.

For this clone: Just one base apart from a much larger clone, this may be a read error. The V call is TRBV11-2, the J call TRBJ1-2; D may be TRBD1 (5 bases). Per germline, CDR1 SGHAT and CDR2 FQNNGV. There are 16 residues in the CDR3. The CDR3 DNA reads TGTGCCAGCAGCTTAGGAGGCCGGCAGGGATTCTATGGCTACATCTTC. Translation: CASSLGGRQGFYGYIF.

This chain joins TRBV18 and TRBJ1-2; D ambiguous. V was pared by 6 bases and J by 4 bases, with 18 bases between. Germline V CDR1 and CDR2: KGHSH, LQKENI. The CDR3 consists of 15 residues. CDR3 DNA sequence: TGTGCCAGCTCTCCTGAGAACGACGGAGTCTATGGCTACACCTTC. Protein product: CASSPENDGVYGYTF.

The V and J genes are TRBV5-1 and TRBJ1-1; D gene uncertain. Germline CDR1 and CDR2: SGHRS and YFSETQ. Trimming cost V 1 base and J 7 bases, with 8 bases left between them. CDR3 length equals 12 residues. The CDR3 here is CASSLLGNEAFF. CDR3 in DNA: TGCGCCAGCAGCTTGCTCGGTAATGAAGCTTTCTTT.

This CDR3 is CASSLGQGAFF. DNA for the CDR3: TGTGCCAGCAGCTTAGGACAGGGGGCTTTCTTT. The chain couples TRBV11-2 to TRBJ1-1; TRBD1 aligns across 8 bases. J lost 11 bases, V lost 1 base, and 0 bases had no gene match. The CDR3 totals 11 residues. CDR1 is SGHAT, CDR2 FQNNGV, per germline.

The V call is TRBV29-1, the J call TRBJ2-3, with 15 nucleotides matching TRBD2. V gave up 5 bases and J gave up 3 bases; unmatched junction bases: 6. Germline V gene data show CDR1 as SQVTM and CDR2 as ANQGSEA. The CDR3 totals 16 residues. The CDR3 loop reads CSVWTSGRASTDTQYF. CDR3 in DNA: TGCAGCGTTTGGACTAGCGGGAGGGCCTCGACAGATACGCAGTATTTT.

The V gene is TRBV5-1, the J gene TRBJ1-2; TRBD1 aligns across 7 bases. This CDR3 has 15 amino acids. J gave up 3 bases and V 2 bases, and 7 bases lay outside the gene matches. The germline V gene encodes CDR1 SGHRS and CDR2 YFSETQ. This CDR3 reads CASSFYRGSDYGYTF. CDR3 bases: TGCGCCAGCAGCTTCTACAGGGGATCGGACTATGGCTACACCTTC.

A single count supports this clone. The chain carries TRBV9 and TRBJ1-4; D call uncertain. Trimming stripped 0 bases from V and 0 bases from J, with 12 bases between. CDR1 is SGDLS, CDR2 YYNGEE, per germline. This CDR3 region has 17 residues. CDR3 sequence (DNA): TGTGCCAGCAGCGTAGGCCCAGGCCAAGCAACTAATGAAAAACTGTTTTTT. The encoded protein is CASSVGPGQATNEKLFF.

DNA of the CDR3: TGTGCCAGCAGCGCCGGGGGCACCGGGGAGCTGTTTTTT. It yields the protein CASSAGGTGELFF. The V call is TRBV7-9, the J call TRBJ2-2, with D possibly matching TRBD2 (6 bases). Germline assignment: CDR1 SEHNR and CDR2 FQNEAQ (reference sequence). V lost 5 bases and J 4 bases, leaving 8 bases between the germline ends. CDR3 length: 13 amino acids.

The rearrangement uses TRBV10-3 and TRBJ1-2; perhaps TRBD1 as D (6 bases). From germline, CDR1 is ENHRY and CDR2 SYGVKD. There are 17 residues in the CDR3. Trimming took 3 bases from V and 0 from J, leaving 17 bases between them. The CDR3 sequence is CAISDQVGTLSNYGYTF. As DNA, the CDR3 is TGTGCCATCAGTGATCAAGTGGGGACACTTTCTAACTATGGCTACACCTTC.

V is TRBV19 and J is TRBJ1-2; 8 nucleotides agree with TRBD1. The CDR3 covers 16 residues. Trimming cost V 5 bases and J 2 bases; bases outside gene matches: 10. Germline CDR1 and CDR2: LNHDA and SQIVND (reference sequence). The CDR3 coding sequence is TGTGCCAGTAGTTCCACTTGGACAGGGAGGAACTATGGCTACACCTTC. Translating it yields CASSSTWTGRNYGYTF. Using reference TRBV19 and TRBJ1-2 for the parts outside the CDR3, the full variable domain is DGGITQSPKYLFRKEGQNVTLSCEQNLNHDAMYWYRQDPGQGLRLIYYSQIVNDFQKGDIAEGYSVSREKKESFPLTVTSAQKNPTAFYLCASSSTWTGRNYGYTFGSGTRLTVV.

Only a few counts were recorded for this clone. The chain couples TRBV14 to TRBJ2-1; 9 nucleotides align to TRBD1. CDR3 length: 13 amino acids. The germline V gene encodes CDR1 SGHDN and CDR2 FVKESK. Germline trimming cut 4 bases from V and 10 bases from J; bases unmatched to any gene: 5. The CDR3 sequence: CASSRTGGVEQFF. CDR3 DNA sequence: TGTGCCAGCAGCCGAACAGGGGGCGTCGAGCAGTTCTTC.

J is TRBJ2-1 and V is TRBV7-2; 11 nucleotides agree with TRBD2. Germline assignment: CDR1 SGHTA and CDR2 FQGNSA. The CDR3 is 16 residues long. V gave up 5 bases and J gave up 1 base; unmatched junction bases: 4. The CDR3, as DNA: TGTGCCAGCAGCCCACTAGCGGGAGCGTCCTACAATGAGCAGTTCTTC. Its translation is CASSPLAGASYNEQFF.

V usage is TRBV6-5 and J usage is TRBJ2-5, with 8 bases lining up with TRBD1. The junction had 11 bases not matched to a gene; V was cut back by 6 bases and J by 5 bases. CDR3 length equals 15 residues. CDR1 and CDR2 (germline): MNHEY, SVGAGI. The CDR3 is CASRRAGQGGETQYF. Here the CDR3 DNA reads TGTGCCAGCAGGAGGGCCGGACAGGGCGGGGAGACCCAGTACTTC.

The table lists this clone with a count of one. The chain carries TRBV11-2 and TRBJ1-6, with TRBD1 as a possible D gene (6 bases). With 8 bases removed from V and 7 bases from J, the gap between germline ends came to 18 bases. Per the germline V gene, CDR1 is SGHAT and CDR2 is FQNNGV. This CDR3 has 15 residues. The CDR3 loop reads CASRGVTGRNSPLHF. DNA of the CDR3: TGTGCCAGCCGCGGCGTGACAGGAAGAAATTCACCCCTCCACTTT.

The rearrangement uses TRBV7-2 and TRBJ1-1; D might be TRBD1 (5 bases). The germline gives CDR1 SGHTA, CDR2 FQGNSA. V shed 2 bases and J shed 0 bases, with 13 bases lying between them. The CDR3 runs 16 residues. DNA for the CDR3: TGTGCCAGCAGCTTAATCGGGGGGAACATGAACACTGAAGCTTTCTTT. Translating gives CASSLIGGNMNTEAFF.